This T cell receptor (beta chain) was sequenced in a study of pediatric ulcerative colitis. General study findings and limits: Rectal pinch biopsies may include blood-derived T cells. Two rectal clonotypes were found only in ulcerative colitis patients, all of them.

Clones were sequenced by immunoSEQ multiplex PCR, and TCRdb holds only the in-frame ones, with some missing. The sample lists 30,000 or so clones, around 80% seen once, with approximately 1% in the top ten. During colonoscopy, one to two rectal pinch biopsies were collected. Note on this clone: The target antigen is unknown.

Trimming took 6 bases from V and 10 from J, leaving 12 bases between them. This CDR3 spans 11 amino acids. The germline V gene has CDR1 MNHEY and CDR2 SVGAGI. This chain connects TRBV6-5 to TRBJ1-1; D is perhaps TRBD1 (6 bases). This TCR was recovered from a boy under 18 with mild ulcerative colitis. Sequenced: gut tissue. The CDR3 bases are TGTGCCAGCAGCAACAGGGTTGGAGCTTTCTTT. Translating it yields CASSNRVGAFF.